This T cell receptor beta chain was captured by sequencing in a study of vaccination effects on CD4 cells after COVID-19. Turning to the study itself: Participants were vaccinated with two doses of either the BNT162b2 or mRNA-1273 vaccine. General study findings and limits: Clones arising from infection and from vaccination showed marked clonal contraction late after vaccination. Of the vaccine-induced clones from healthy vaccinees, merely 1 of 255 recognized common cold coronaviruses as well.

Sequencing followed a ViraFEST assay step that expanded antigen-specific CD4+ T cells with viral peptide pools. A roughly 10-day culture period preceded the isolation of CD4+ T cells. In the vaccine recipients, nucleocapsid antibodies were negative and there was no prior SARS-CoV-2 infection. Germline V gives CDR1 SGHAT, CDR2 FQNNGV. CDR3 length equals 18 residues. V lost 1 base to trimming and J lost 7 bases; unmatched junction nucleotides: 13. Data came from immunoSEQ multiplex PCR; TCRdb stores just in-frame clones and leaves some out. This sample has about 73,000 clones, with about 70% found just once. This clone was seen more than once but under ten times. Its antigen is currently unknown.

The chain combines TRBV11-2 with TRBJ2-1; 10 positions match TRBD1. The origin of this receptor is a human donor who received a COVID-19 vaccine. Material: CD4+ T cells from PBMCs cultured with HCoV-NL63 spike peptides, obtained before COVID-19 vaccination. CDR3 protein: CASSLVDVRQGAHNEQFF. CDR3 sequence (DNA): TGTGCCAGCAGCTTAGTTGACGTCCGACAGGGGGCGCATAATGAGCAGTTCTTC.